These 24 T cell receptor beta chains were sequenced from one sample in a study of T cells in Graves' hyperthyroidism and ophthalmopathy. TCR beta CDR3 regions were amplified from RNA. TCR CDR3 regions were first amplified by RT-PCR with HTBI primers. TCRdb analysed the multiplex PCR reads with MiXCR anew, one entry per CDR3 protein. The table records about 580,000 distinct CDR3 sequences, under 60% of them present only once. The sequenced sample was peripheral blood or thyroid tissue (not recorded which). Every receptor here comes from a woman younger than 35 with Graves' hyperthyroidism.

This chain links TRBV2 with TRBJ1-2, with D unresolved. This CDR3 region has 12 residues. The germline gives CDR1 SNHLY, CDR2 FYNNEI. Trimming took 1 base from V and 8 from J, leaving 8 bases between them. The DNA for the CDR3 is TGTGCCAGCAGTGAAGGGCCGGGAGGCTACACCTTC. Translating it yields CASSEGPGGYTF.

V gene TRBV7-7 combines with J gene TRBJ2-3, with a possible D match to TRBD1 (6 bases). Trimming pared 0 bases from V and 1 base from J, leaving 8 bases between. Germline V gives CDR1 SSHAT, CDR2 FNYEAQ (reference sequence). The CDR3 runs 15 residues. The CDR3 nucleotides read TGTGCCAGCAGCTTAGCGCCAGGGGGCACAGATACGCAGTATTTT. It yields the protein CASSLAPGGTDTQYF.

The chain links TRBV25-1 to TRBJ1-2; TRBD1 aligns across 11 bases. The CDR3 has 15 amino acids. V lost 8 bases to trimming and J lost 4 bases; unmatched junction nucleotides: 9. Germline V gene sequence: CDR1 MGHDK, CDR2 SYGVNS. CDR3 in amino acids: CASSQDRGRFYGYTF. Written as DNA, the CDR3 is TGTGCCAGCTCACAGGACAGGGGGCGCTTCTATGGCTACACCTTC.

This clonotype was detected ten times or more. The CDR3: CSTQTAPNEKLFF. DNA for the CDR3: TGCAGCACCCAGACGGCTCCTAATGAAAAACTGTTTTTT. This chain uses TRBV29-1 with TRBJ1-4; D gene ambiguous. The germline CDR1 and CDR2 sequences are SQVTM and ANQGSEA. The CDR3 is made up of 13 amino acids. Deletions cut 8 bases from V and 3 bases from J, with 13 bases between.

The chain has TRBV12-3 or TRBV12-4 and TRBJ1-4; tentatively, D is TRBD1 (5 bases). This CDR3 is 13 amino acids long. Trimming left V 11 bases short and J 5 bases short, with 15 bases between. The CDR3 reads CACTRELNEKLFF. CDR3 bases: TGTGCCTGCACCAGGGAACTCAATGAAAAACTGTTTTTT.

For this clonotype: A much larger clone lies one base from this, so it may be a read error. The rearrangement uses TRBV12-3 or TRBV12-4 and TRBJ2-7, with 9 bases that match TRBD2. The CDR3 length is 15 residues. V gave up 2 bases and J gave up 7 bases; unmatched junction bases: 9. CDR3 residues: CASSLSREGPREQYF. The CDR3 DNA sequence: TGTGCCAGCAGTTTATCGCGGGAGGGCCCGCGAGAGCAGTACTTC.

This chain uses TRBV29-1 with TRBJ2-7; 8 bases fit TRBD1. Germline CDR1 SQVTM, CDR2 ANQGSEA. Trimming at V came to 7 bases and at J to 2 bases, leaving 4 bases not matched to a gene. The CDR3 is made up of 12 amino acids. The chain's CDR3 is CSAGQDTYEQYF. Written as DNA, the CDR3 is TGCAGCGCGGGACAGGACACCTACGAGCAGTACTTC.

The rearrangement uses TRBV24-1 and TRBJ2-5; a possible D gene is TRBD1 (6 bases). CDR3 length: 15 residues. Germline loops: CDR1 KGHDR, CDR2 SFDVKD. Trimming took off 4 bases at V and 5 bases at J, with 16 bases between the two ends. The CDR3 nucleotides read TGTGCCACCAGTGAGGGGGACATTTCCCGGGAGACCCAGTACTTC. Protein: CATSEGDISRETQYF.

On this clonotype: A junction boundary mismatches the germline segment, possibly from a read error. The gene calls are TRBV5-1 and TRBJ1-2; D may be TRBD1 (6 bases). Germline CDR1 and CDR2: SGHRS and YFSETQ. This CDR3 is built from 16 residues. The CDR3 loop is CASRPRLQGPPWGYTF. CDR3 coding DNA: TGTGCCAGCAGGCCTCGTTTGCAGGGGCCCCCATGGGGCTACACCTTC. Looking up the rest from reference TRBV5-1 and TRBJ1-2 gives the full variable domain: KAGVTQTPRYLIKTRGQQVTLSCSPISGHRSVSWYQQTPGQGLQFLFEYFSETQRNKGNFPGRFSGRQFSNSRSEMNVSTLELGDSALYLCASRPRLQGPPWGYTFGSGTRLTVV.

This clonotype was recorded many times. J is TRBJ2-6 and V is TRBV4-1, with D maybe TRBD1 (5 bases). This CDR3 has 15 residues. Trimming shortened V by 6 bases and J by 0 bases, and 9 bases separated the two germline ends. Germline assignment: CDR1 MGHRA and CDR2 YSYEKL. CDR3 sequence: CASRAGFSGANVLTF. The CDR3 nucleotides are TGCGCCAGCAGGGCAGGGTTCTCTGGGGCCAACGTCCTGACTTTC.

This clonotype was seen a handful of times. The chain employs TRBV19 and TRBJ1-1; a weak D match, TRBD1 (6 bases). Per germline, CDR1 LNHDA and CDR2 SQIVND (reference sequence). The CDR3 has 13 residues. V shed 4 bases and J shed 6 bases, with 12 bases lying between them. The CDR3 DNA is TGTGCCAGTAGTAACAGGGTGAGCCCTGAAGCTTTCTTT. Translating gives CASSNRVSPEAFF. Drawing the rest from reference TRBV19 and TRBJ1-1, the complete variable domain is DGGITQSPKYLFRKEGQNVTLSCEQNLNHDAMYWYRQDPGQGLRLIYYSQIVNDFQKGDIAEGYSVSREKKESFPLTVTSAQKNPTAFYLCASSNRVSPEAFFGQGTRLTVV.

This clonotype was seen ten or more times. V and J are TRBV6-6 and TRBJ2-7; TRBD1 aligns across 8 bases. J gave up 5 bases and V 2 bases, and 5 bases lay outside the gene matches. CDR3 length equals 14 residues. Per the germline V gene, CDR1 is MNHNY and CDR2 is SVGAGI (reference sequence). The CDR3 sequence: CASSYGSGGDEQYF. CDR3 sequence (DNA): TGTGCCAGCAGTTACGGGTCAGGGGGCGACGAGCAGTACTTC.

This clonotype has a count of ten or more. The chain employs TRBV28 and TRBJ1-2; TRBD1 is a possible D gene (6 bases). Deletions cut 5 bases from V and 7 bases from J, with 29 bases between. Per the germline V gene, CDR1 is MDHEN and CDR2 is SYDVKM. The CDR3 covers 18 residues. CDR3 in DNA: TGTGCCAGCAGTCCCATCTTGCCGTACCGGGACACCAAATCTGGCTACACCTTC. Protein sequence: CASSPILPYRDTKSGYTF.

In DNA, the CDR3 is TGTGCCAGCAGTCGTGACAGCGGGAGGAAAGAGACCCAGTACTTC. Encoded protein: CASSRDSGRKETQYF. This chain uses TRBV2 with TRBJ2-5; 9 nucleotides align to TRBD2. Trimming cost V 5 bases and J 3 bases; bases outside gene matches: 7. Germline V gene lookup returns CDR1 SNHLY and CDR2 FYNNEI. CDR3 length: 15 residues. Supplemented by reference TRBV2 and TRBJ2-5, the full variable domain reads EPEVTQTPSHQVTQMGQEVILRCVPISNHLYFYWYRQILGQKVEFLVSFYNNEISEKSEIFDDQFSVERPDGSNFTLKIRSTKLEDSAMYFCASSRDSGRKETQYFGPGTRLLVL.

This clonotype was counted many times. The chain employs TRBV7-6 and TRBJ2-3; TRBD2 agrees at 8 bases. The CDR3 contains 16 residues. Germline CDR1 SGHVS, CDR2 FNYEAQ. Trimming at V came to 1 base and at J to 2 bases, leaving 5 bases not matched to a gene. CDR3 residues: CASSLDASGLTDTQYF. In nucleotides, the CDR3 is TGTGCCAGCAGCTTAGACGCTAGCGGGCTCACAGATACGCAGTATTTT. The full variable domain, with the rest looked up from reference TRBV7-6 and TRBJ2-3, is GAGVSQSPRYKVTKRGQDVALRCDPISGHVSLYWYRQALGQGPEFLTYFNYEAQQDKSGLPNDRFSAERPEGSISTLTIQRTEQRDSAMYRCASSLDASGLTDTQYFGPGTRLTVL.

This clonotype came up a few times. The rearrangement uses TRBV11-3 and TRBJ2-7; 12 bases map to TRBD1. CDR1 and CDR2 from the germline V gene are SGHNT and YENEEA. The CDR3 extends over 15 amino acids. Losses at the gene ends were 5 bases for V and 6 bases for J; bases not matched to a gene: 8. The CDR3 sequence: CASSQPGTGGGEQYF. CDR3 DNA: TGTGCCAGCAGCCAACCCGGGACAGGGGGCGGCGAGCAGTACTTC.

V is TRBV29-1 and J is TRBJ1-1; 7 bases are a match to TRBD1. This CDR3 spans 12 amino acids. Germline V gene lookup returns CDR1 SQVTM and CDR2 ANQGSEA. Unmatched junction bases numbered 6, after V lost 6 bases and J lost 5 bases. DNA of the CDR3: TGCAGCGTAGACAGGGAGCGGACTGAAGCTTTCTTT. This translates into CSVDRERTEAFF. Based on the CDR3 plus reference TRBV29-1 and TRBJ1-1, the full variable domain is SAVISQKPSRDICQRGTSLTIQCQVDSQVTMMFWYRQQPGQSLTLIATANQGSEATYESGFVIDKFPISRPNLTFSTLTVSNMSPEDSSIYLCSVDRERTEAFFGQGTRLTVV.

This clonotype was found a few times. The rearrangement uses TRBV12-3 or TRBV12-4 and TRBJ2-2; 10 bases align to TRBD2. CDR3 size: 19 residues. The V gene end was trimmed by 3 bases and the J gene end by 5 bases; junction bases not matched to a gene: 15. This CDR3 is CASSLSARASGSGTGELFF. Here the CDR3 DNA reads TGTGCCAGCAGTTTGTCGGCGAGGGCTAGCGGGAGTGGGACCGGGGAGCTGTTTTTT.

The rearrangement joins TRBV29-1 to TRBJ2-1; 7 bases are a match to TRBD2. V was pared by 3 bases and J by 2 bases, with 10 bases of the junction left unmatched. Germline lookup yields CDR1 SQVTM and CDR2 ANQGSEA. There are 16 residues in the CDR3. The CDR3 reads CSVEGGGSGTYNEQFF. The CDR3 DNA follows: TGCAGCGTTGAGGGCGGCGGGAGTGGGACCTACAATGAGCAGTTCTTC.

Ten or more counts support this clonotype. The chain carries TRBV12-3 or TRBV12-4 and TRBJ2-2; D gene unclear. The CDR3 totals 15 residues. V lost 5 bases and J 5 bases, leaving 15 bases between the germline ends. CDR3 amino acids: CASSMQAGSTGELFF. The CDR3 DNA sequence: TGTGCCAGCAGTATGCAGGCCGGATCTACCGGGGAGCTGTTTTTT.

This clonotype was found many times. J is TRBJ1-2 and V is TRBV6-5, with TRBD1 as a possible D gene (6 bases). CDR1 and CDR2 from the germline V gene are MNHEY and SVGAGI. V lost 3 bases and J lost 7, with 15 bases in between. The CDR3 spans 14 residues. DNA of the CDR3: TGTGCCAGCAGTTATGGTCTGGGGGCGGGTGGCTACACCTTC. Translated, it gives CASSYGLGAGGYTF.

The V and J genes are TRBV24-1 and TRBJ2-2; tentatively, D is TRBD1 (5 bases). Between the trimmed V and J ends, which lost 5 bases and 1 base, there was a span of 7 bases. The CDR3 sequence is 14 residues long. Germline-derived CDR1 and CDR2 are KGHDR and SFDVKD. CDR3 protein: CATSVGRNTGELFF. The CDR3 bases are TGTGCCACCAGTGTGGGGCGGAACACCGGGGAGCTGTTTTTT.

The chain carries TRBV2 and TRBJ1-2; D not resolved. This CDR3 comprises 11 residues. The germline V gene encodes CDR1 SNHLY and CDR2 FYNNEI. V was pared by 3 bases and J by 11 bases, with 10 bases between. CDR3: CASSESAGYTF. Written as DNA, the CDR3 is TGTGCCAGCAGTGAGTCTGCGGGGTACACCTTC.

This clonotype was recorded a few times. The rearrangement links TRBV3-1 to TRBJ2-2; TRBD2 matches 7 bases. V dropped 2 bases and J dropped 0; count of bases not matched to a gene: 3. Germline CDR1 and CDR2: LGHDT and YNNKEL (reference sequence). The CDR3 is made up of 16 amino acids. The CDR3, as DNA: TGTGCCAGCAGCCAACCGAGCGGGACGAACACCGGGGAGCTGTTTTTT. It encodes CASSQPSGTNTGELFF.